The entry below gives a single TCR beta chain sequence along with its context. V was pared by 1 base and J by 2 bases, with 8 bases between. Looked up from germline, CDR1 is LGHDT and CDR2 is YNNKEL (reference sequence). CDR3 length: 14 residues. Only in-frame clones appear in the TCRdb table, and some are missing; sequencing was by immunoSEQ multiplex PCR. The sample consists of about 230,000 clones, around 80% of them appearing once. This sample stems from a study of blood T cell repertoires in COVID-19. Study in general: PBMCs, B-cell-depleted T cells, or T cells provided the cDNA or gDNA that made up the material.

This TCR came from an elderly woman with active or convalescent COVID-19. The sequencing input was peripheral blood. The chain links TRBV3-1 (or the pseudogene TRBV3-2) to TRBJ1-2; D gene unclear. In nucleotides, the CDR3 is TGTGCCAGCAGCCAAGGGCACACGAACTATGGCTACACCTTC. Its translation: CASSQGHTNYGYTF.